This TCR beta chain was documented in a study of T cell responses to AZD1222 COVID-19 vaccine. With 0 bases removed from V and 7 bases from J, the gap between germline ends came to 18 bases. The CDR3 consists of 16 residues. Germline CDR1 and CDR2: SEHNR and FQNEAQ (reference sequence). This table comes from immunoSEQ multiplex PCR, and its TCRdb copy is limited to in-frame clones, with some not included. The sample includes 150,000 to 200,000 clones, roughly 92% of them seen just once. The rearrangement links TRBV7-9 to TRBJ1-2; D unresolved. This TCR derives from an adult who received the AZD1222 COVID-19 vaccine. This material consisted of peripheral blood, taken 28 days after the second AZD1222 dose. The CDR3 sequence: CASSLAAGILSAGYTF. In DNA form, the CDR3 reads TGTGCCAGCAGCTTAGCAGCCGGCATCCTTAGTGCTGGCTACACCTTC. The variable domain in full, with the rest retrieved from reference TRBV7-9 and TRBJ1-2, is DTGVSQNPRHKITKRGQNVTFRCDPISEHNRLYWYRQTLGQGPEFLTYFQNEAQLEKSRLLSDRFSAERPKGSFSTLEIQRTEQGDSAMYLCASSLAAGILSAGYTFGSGTRLTVV.